Detailed here is one T cell receptor beta chain. V dropped 4 bases and J dropped 8; count of bases not matched to a gene: 15. There are 16 residues in the CDR3. Looked up from germline, CDR1 is SQVTM and CDR2 is ANQGSEA. Libraries were prepared by immunoSEQ multiplex PCR; TCRdb keeps only in-frame clonotypes and omits some of them. The table includes about 190,000 clones, about 77% detected once. This record belongs to a study of blood T cell repertoires in COVID-19. The wider study: In each case, the material was cDNA or gDNA derived from T cells, B-cell-depleted T cells, or PBMCs.

The TCR comes from a woman in her fifties or sixties with acute COVID-19. Sequencing was performed on PBMCs or T cells enriched from blood (not recorded which). J is TRBJ1-4 and V is TRBV29-1; 8 nucleotides match TRBD1. This CDR3 is CSVVLGSTGGQEKLFF. The CDR3 nucleotides are TGCAGCGTTGTATTAGGATCTACAGGGGGTCAAGAAAAACTGTTTTTT.